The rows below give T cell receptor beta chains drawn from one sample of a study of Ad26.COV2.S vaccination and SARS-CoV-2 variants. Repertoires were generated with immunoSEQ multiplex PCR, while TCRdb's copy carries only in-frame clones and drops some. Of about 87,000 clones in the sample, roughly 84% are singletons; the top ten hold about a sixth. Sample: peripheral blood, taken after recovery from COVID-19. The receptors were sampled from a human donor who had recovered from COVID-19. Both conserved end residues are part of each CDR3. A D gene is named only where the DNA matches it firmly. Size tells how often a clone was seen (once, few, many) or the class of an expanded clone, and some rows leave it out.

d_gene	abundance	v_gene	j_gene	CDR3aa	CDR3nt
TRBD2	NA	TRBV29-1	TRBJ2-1	CSVELTSGRLNEQFF	TGCAGCGTTGAATTGACTAGCGGGAGGTTAAATGAGCAGTTCTTC
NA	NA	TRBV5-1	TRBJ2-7	CASSLASYEQYF	TGCGCCAGCAGCTTGGCCTCCTACGAGCAGTACTTC
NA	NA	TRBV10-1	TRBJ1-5	CASSDSLWPQHF	TGCGCCAGCAGTGACAGCTTATGGCCCCAGCATTTT
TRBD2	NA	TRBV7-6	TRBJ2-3	CASSLRGTGGLSQYF	TGTGCCAGCAGCTTAAGAGGAACGGGAGGGCTCTCGCAGTATTTT
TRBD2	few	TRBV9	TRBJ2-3	CASSVVAGGPTDTQYF	TGTGCCAGCAGCGTAGTAGCGGGAGGGCCCACAGATACGCAGTATTTT
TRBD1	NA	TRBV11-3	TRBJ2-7	CASSEWTGAYEQYF	TGTGCCAGCAGCGAGTGGACAGGCGCCTACGAGCAGTACTTC
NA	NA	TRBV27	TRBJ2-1	CASSLIWGRAINEQFF	TGTGCCAGCAGTTTAATTTGGGGGCGAGCGATCAATGAGCAGTTCTTC
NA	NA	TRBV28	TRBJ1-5	CASSPSGRSNQPQHF	TGTGCCAGCAGTCCCTCAGGACGCAGCAATCAGCCCCAGCATTTT
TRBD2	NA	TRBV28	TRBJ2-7	CAGGEMGTSSYEQYF	TGTGCCGGGGGAGAAATGGGGACTAGCTCCTACGAGCAGTACTTC
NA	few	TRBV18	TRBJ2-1	CASSPQYNEQFF	TGTGCCAGCTCACCACAATACAATGAGCAGTTCTTC
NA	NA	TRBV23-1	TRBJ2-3	CASSPFLVGDTQYF	TGCGCCAGCAGTCCTTTTTTGGTGGGAGATACGCAGTATTTT
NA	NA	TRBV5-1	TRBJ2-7	CASSLDAGYYEQYF	TGCGCCAGCAGCTTGGATGCAGGGTATTACGAGCAGTACTTC
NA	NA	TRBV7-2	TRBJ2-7	CASSLGRGATYEQYF	TGTGCCAGCAGCTTAGGGCGGGGAGCAACCTACGAGCAGTACTTC
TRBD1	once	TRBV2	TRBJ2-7	CASTTGLGIYQYF	TGTGCCAGCACGACAGGGCTCGGGATTTATCAGTACTTC
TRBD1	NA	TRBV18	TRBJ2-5	CATRAPGDRDLETQYF	TGTGCCACGAGGGCTCCAGGGGACAGGGACTTGGAGACCCAGTACTTC
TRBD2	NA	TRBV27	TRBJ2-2	CASSFVLAGEYTGELFF	TGTGCCAGCAGTTTCGTACTAGCGGGAGAATACACCGGGGAGCTGTTTTTT
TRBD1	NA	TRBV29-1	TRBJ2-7	CSVEVGQGGYEQYF	TGCAGCGTTGAAGTTGGACAGGGCGGCTACGAGCAGTACTTC
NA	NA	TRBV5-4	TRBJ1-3	CASSHSRGRSGNTIYF	TGTGCCAGCAGCCATAGCAGGGGCCGCTCTGGAAACACCATATATTTT
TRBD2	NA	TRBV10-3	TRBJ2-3	CAISELRSGGISTDTQYF	TGTGCCATCAGTGAGTTGCGTAGCGGGGGGATTAGCACAGATACGCAGTATTTT
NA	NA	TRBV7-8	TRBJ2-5	CASSLSGVEGETQYF	TGTGCCAGCAGCTTGTCAGGGGTAGAGGGAGAGACCCAGTACTTC
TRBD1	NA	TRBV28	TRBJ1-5	CASSLLGQSAGWASSNQPQHF	TGTGCCAGCAGTTTACTGGGACAGAGCGCGGGCTGGGCTAGTAGCAATCAGCCCCAGCATTTT
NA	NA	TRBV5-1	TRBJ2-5	CASSREPGLETQYF	TGCGCCAGCAGCCGGGAGCCGGGACTGGAGACCCAGTACTTC
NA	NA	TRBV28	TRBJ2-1	CASLVAGFF	TGTGCCAGTCTTGTAGCAGGGTTCTTC
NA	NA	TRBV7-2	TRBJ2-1	CASSIPGGNEQFF	TGTGCCAGCAGTATTCCCGGGGGCAATGAGCAGTTCTTC
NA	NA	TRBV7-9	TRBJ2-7	CASSSTIRRPLEQYF	TGTGCCAGCAGCTCGACCATACGGCGACCCCTCGAGCAGTACTTC
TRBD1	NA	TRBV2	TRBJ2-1	CASNPGQGANEQFF	TGTGCCAGCAACCCGGGACAGGGGGCTAATGAGCAGTTCTTC
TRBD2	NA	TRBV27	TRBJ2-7	CASRSSGTFYEQYF	TGTGCCAGCCGCTCTAGCGGGACGTTCTACGAGCAGTACTTC
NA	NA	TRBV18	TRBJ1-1	CASSLNPGGHSNTEAFF	TGTGCCAGCTCACTCAACCCGGGGGGTCACTCGAACACTGAAGCTTTCTTT
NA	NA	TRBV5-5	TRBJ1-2	CASSSGAMGGYTF	TGTGCCAGCAGCTCCGGGGCAATGGGTGGCTACACCTTC
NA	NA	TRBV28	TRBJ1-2	CASSSPGWAYGYTF	TGTGCCAGCAGTTCCCCAGGGTGGGCCTATGGCTACACCTTC
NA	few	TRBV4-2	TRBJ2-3	CASSQDLAGAFTGRATTDTQYF	TGTGCCAGCAGCCAAGATTTAGCAGGAGCCTTCACAGGGCGGGCGACCACAGATACGCAGTATTTT
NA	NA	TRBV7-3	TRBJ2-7	CASSQQGGYYEQYF	TGTGCCAGCAGCCAACAGGGGGGGTACTACGAGCAGTACTTC
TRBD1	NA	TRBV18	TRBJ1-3	CASSRQGARSYSSGNTIYF	TGTGCCAGCTCACGACAGGGGGCCAGGTCGTATTCCTCTGGAAACACCATATATTTT
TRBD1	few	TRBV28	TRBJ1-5	CASTVGRTGRQPQHF	TGTGCCAGCACCGTCGGGCGGACAGGACGTCAGCCCCAGCATTTT
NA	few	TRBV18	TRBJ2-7	CASSPFDSYEQYF	TGTGCCAGCTCACCATTTGACAGCTACGAGCAGTACTTC
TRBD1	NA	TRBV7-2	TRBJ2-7	CASSLASGQGTYEQYF	TGTGCCAGCAGCTTAGCCTCGGGACAGGGGACCTACGAGCAGTACTTC
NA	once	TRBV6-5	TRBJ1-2	CASRMGGPNYGYTF	TGTGCCAGCCGAATGGGGGGCCCTAACTATGGCTACACCTTC
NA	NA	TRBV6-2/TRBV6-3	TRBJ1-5	CASSYSKGGGNQPQHF	TGTGCCAGCAGTTACTCGAAAGGGGGGGGCAATCAGCCCCAGCATTTT
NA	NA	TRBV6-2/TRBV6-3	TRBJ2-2	CASSSSGATGELFF	TGTGCCAGCAGTAGCTCCGGGGCCACCGGGGAGCTGTTTTTT
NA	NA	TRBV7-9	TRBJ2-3	CASSPRGSSTDTQYF	TGTGCCAGCAGCCCCCGCGGTTCGTCCACAGATACGCAGTATTTT
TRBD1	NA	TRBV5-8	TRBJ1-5	CASSLDRGYDNQPQHF	TGTGCCAGCAGCTTGGACAGGGGGTACGACAATCAGCCCCAGCATTTT
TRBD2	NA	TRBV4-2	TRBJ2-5	CASSPGTSGRETQYF	TGTGCCAGCAGCCCGGGGACTAGCGGTCGGGAGACCCAGTACTTC
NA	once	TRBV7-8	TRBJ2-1	CASSPEGNRIYNEQFF	TGTGCCAGCAGCCCAGAAGGAAACAGGATATACAATGAGCAGTTCTTC